This passage covers 27 T cell receptor beta chains from one sample sequenced in a study of blood T cell repertoires in COVID-19. Profiling relied on immunoSEQ multiplex PCR, and the TCRdb table lists in-frame clones only, not all of them. The sample holds under 300,000 clones, about 87% seen once. Material: PBMCs or T cells enriched from blood (not recorded which). Every receptor here comes from a woman between 35 and 50 years old with acute COVID-19.

The V call is TRBV12-3 or TRBV12-4, the J call TRBJ1-5, with TRBD1 matching over 7 bases. The CDR3 runs to 13 residues. The trim removed 3 bases at V and 6 bases at J, leaving 2 bases unmatched. The CDR3 here is CASSLTGTQPQHF. CDR3 in DNA: TGTGCCAGCAGTTTGACAGGGACTCAGCCCCAGCATTTT.

V and J are TRBV5-1 and TRBJ2-7; 7 positions match TRBD2. The CDR3 loop spans 15 amino acids. V shed 8 bases, J shed 0 bases, and the junction held 11 bases outside the gene matches. The germline V gene has CDR1 SGHRS and CDR2 YFSETQ. The CDR3 here is CASRPSGASSYEQYF. CDR3 sequence (DNA): TGCGCCAGTAGACCGAGCGGGGCAAGCTCCTACGAGCAGTACTTC.

The V call is TRBV7-9, the J call TRBJ1-1; weak D call: TRBD1 (5 bases). V was cut by 7 bases and J by 0 bases, with 12 bases left in between. The germline V gene encodes CDR1 SEHNR and CDR2 FQNEAQ (reference sequence). The CDR3 contains 14 residues. The CDR3, as DNA: TGTGCCAGCACCTTTTCAGGGATGAACACTGAAGCTTTCTTT. This encodes CASTFSGMNTEAFF.

This chain connects TRBV24-1 to TRBJ2-1; tentatively, D is TRBD2 (6 bases). Deletions cut 4 bases from V and 1 base from J, with 10 bases between. This CDR3 contains 15 residues. CDR1 and CDR2 (germline): KGHDR, SFDVKD. This chain's CDR3 is CATSETSTSYNEQFF. The CDR3 nucleotides read TGTGCCACCAGTGAGACTAGTACATCCTACAATGAGCAGTTCTTC.

The genes are TRBV11-2 and TRBJ2-1; 9 positions agree with TRBD2. The germline V gene has CDR1 SGHAT and CDR2 FQNNGV. J lost 2 bases, V lost 1 base, and 9 bases had no gene match. This CDR3 comprises 18 residues. The CDR3 DNA reads TGTGCCAGCAGCTTAGTAAGTCCGCTAGCGGGACCCTACAATGAGCAGTTCTTC. Protein product: CASSLVSPLAGPYNEQFF.

The rearrangement joins TRBV24-1 to TRBJ2-2; 9 positions agree with TRBD1. The V gene end was trimmed by 4 bases and the J gene end by 4 bases; junction bases not matched to a gene: 3. Germline CDR1 reads KGHDR; CDR2 reads SFDVKD. This CDR3 spans 15 amino acids. In nucleotides, the CDR3 is TGTGCCACCAGTGAACTGACAGGGGGCACCGGGGAGCTGTTTTTT. Amino acid sequence: CATSELTGGTGELFF.

The chain carries TRBV5-8 and TRBJ1-2, with a possible D match to TRBD1 (5 bases). The germline CDR1 and CDR2 sequences are SGHTS and YDEGEE. The CDR3 totals 14 residues. Trimming shortened V by 6 bases and J by 4 bases, and 16 bases separated the two germline ends. CDR3 nucleotides: TGTGCCAGCATCAAGGTGGCAGGGATCTATGGCTACACCTTC. Its protein product is CASIKVAGIYGYTF. The full variable domain, rest sourced from reference TRBV5-8 and TRBJ1-2, is EAGVTQSPTHLIKTRGQQATLRCSPISGHTSVYWYQQALGLGLQFLLWYDEGEERNRGNFPPRFSGRQFPNYSSELNVNALELEDSALYLCASIKVAGIYGYTFGSGTRLTVV.

The chain combines TRBV5-6 with TRBJ2-1, with TRBD1 as a possible D gene (5 bases). Per the germline V gene, CDR1 is SGHDT and CDR2 is YYEEEE. This CDR3 contains 16 residues. With 2 bases removed from V and 4 bases from J, the gap between germline ends came to 16 bases. CDR3 DNA sequence: TGTGCCAGCAGCTTCTGGGGCACGAAGGGTTACAATGAGCAGTTCTTC. Protein: CASSFWGTKGYNEQFF.

The CDR3 sequence is CASSIRGPADYGYTF. CDR3 bases: TGTGCCAGTAGTATTAGAGGGCCAGCGGACTATGGCTACACCTTC. The chain is built from TRBV19 and TRBJ1-2; D gene uncertain. Germline V gene sequence: CDR1 LNHDA, CDR2 SQIVND (reference sequence). V was pared by 3 bases and J by 3 bases, with 14 bases between. This CDR3 is built from 15 residues.

The chain is built from TRBV3-1 (or the pseudogene TRBV3-2) and TRBJ2-3; D gene uncertain. Germline CDR1 reads LGHDT; CDR2 reads YNNKEL (reference sequence). V gave up 1 base and J gave up 2 bases, with 10 bases separating them. This CDR3 region has 15 residues. The CDR3 sequence is CASSQGQRSTDTQYF. Written as DNA, the CDR3 is TGTGCCAGCAGCCAAGGTCAGCGTTCCACAGATACGCAGTATTTT.

This CDR3 reads CASSVCPYGAGRYEQYV. In nucleotides, the CDR3 is TGTGCCAGCAGCGTATGCCCTTATGGGGCAGGGAGGTACGAGCAGTACGTC. The rearrangement uses TRBV9 and TRBJ2-7; a weak D match, TRBD2 (6 bases). In germline, CDR1 is SGDLS, CDR2 YYNGEE. V lost 1 base and J lost 4, with 21 bases in between. This CDR3 spans 17 amino acids.

V usage is TRBV19 and J usage is TRBJ1-2; D not certain. V was clipped by 6 bases and J by 4 bases, with 18 bases between them. CDR1 and CDR2 (germline): LNHDA, SQIVND (reference sequence). The CDR3 runs 15 residues. CDR3 in DNA: TGTGCCAGTAGGATTCCGGGTCCAACTGGCTATGGCTACACCTTC. This sequence encodes CASRIPGPTGYGYTF.

The V gene is TRBV5-6, the J gene TRBJ1-1; possibly TRBD1 for D (5 bases). Trimming took off 1 base at V and 5 bases at J, with 18 bases between the two ends. Germline CDR1 is SGHDT and CDR2 is YYEEEE. This CDR3 comprises 16 residues. This chain's CDR3 is CASSLKLVGRGTEAFF. CDR3 nucleotides: TGTGCCAGCAGCTTGAAATTGGTGGGGCGGGGGACTGAAGCTTTCTTT. Filled out from reference TRBV5-6 and TRBJ1-1, the complete variable domain reads DAGVTQSPTHLIKTRGQQVTLRCSPKSGHDTVSWYQQALGQGPQFIFQYYEEEERQRGNFPDRFSGHQFPNYSSELNVNALLLGDSALYLCASSLKLVGRGTEAFFGQGTRLTVV.

This clone was recorded only once. The rearrangement joins TRBV12-5 to TRBJ1-3; D gene uncertain. Trimming took 5 bases from V and 4 from J, leaving 9 bases between them. CDR1 is LGHNT, CDR2 FRNRAP, per germline. The CDR3 spans 13 residues. The DNA of the CDR3 is TGTGCTAGTGGTCTAGGAGGCGGAAACACCATATATTTT. It yields the protein CASGLGGGNTIYF. Full variable domain (remainder filled in from reference TRBV12-5 and TRBJ1-3): DARVTQTPRHKVTEMGQEVTMRCQPILGHNTVFWYRQTMMQGLELLAYFRNRAPLDDSGMPKDRFSAEMPDATLATLKIQPSEPRDSAVYFCASGLGGGNTIYFGEGSWLTVV.

Only one count was recorded for this clone. CDR3 protein: CATSEPGSLNTQYF. DNA for the CDR3: TGTGCCACCAGTGAACCCGGTTCCCTCAATACGCAGTATTTT. The J gene is TRBJ2-3, the V gene TRBV24-1; D remains ambiguous. Trimming removed 4 bases at V and 7 bases at J, with 14 bases between. Germline lookup yields CDR1 KGHDR and CDR2 SFDVKD. The CDR3 length is 14 residues.

This chain links TRBV30 with TRBJ2-2; D might be TRBD2 (6 bases). Germline V gene lookup returns CDR1 GTSNPN and CDR2 SVGIG (reference sequence). V was trimmed by 4 bases and J by 3 bases, leaving 15 bases between them. The CDR3 consists of 15 residues. The CDR3 loop reads CAWTRGLGDTGELFF. CDR3 DNA: TGTGCCTGGACTAGGGGACTTGGGGACACCGGGGAGCTGTTTTTT.

The chain combines TRBV11-3 with TRBJ2-1; 9 nucleotides line up with TRBD2. This CDR3 is 19 amino acids long. V shed 2 bases and J 3 bases; nucleotides not matched to a gene: 14. In germline, CDR1 is SGHNT, CDR2 YENEEA. The CDR3 bases are TGTGCCAGCAGCTTAATGACAGGACTAGCGTGCCTCAACTACAATGAGCAGTTCTTC. Protein: CASSLMTGLACLNYNEQFF.

This clone was detected once. The CDR3 region has the DNA TGTGCCAGTAGTATGGGGGACAGATCCGGGAAACTGTTTTTT. Translation: CASSMGDRSGKLFF. The chain employs TRBV19 and TRBJ1-4; 7 bases line up with TRBD1. V trimming: 3 bases; J trimming: 11 bases; junction bases outside the gene matches: 9. The CDR3 has 14 residues. The germline V gene encodes CDR1 LNHDA and CDR2 SQIVND (reference sequence).

V gene TRBV24-1 combines with J gene TRBJ2-5; 10 bases line up with TRBD2. Germline V gene data show CDR1 as KGHDR and CDR2 as SFDVKD. The J segment lost 3 bases and the V segment lost 3 bases, leaving 6 bases of the junction unmatched. The CDR3 is 16 amino acids. CDR3 sequence (DNA): TGTGCCACCAGTGATAGGACTAGCGGACTTAAAGAGACCCAGTACTTC. It translates to CATSDRTSGLKETQYF.

The rearrangement links TRBV7-9 to TRBJ1-1, with D tentatively TRBD1 (5 bases). This CDR3 is built from 15 residues. Germline-derived CDR1 and CDR2 are SEHNR and FQNEAQ (reference sequence). V was cut by 1 base and J by 3 bases, with 12 bases left in between. This CDR3 reads CASSLGGQRYTEAFF. CDR3 nucleotides: TGTGCCAGCAGCTTAGGTGGACAAAGGTACACTGAAGCTTTCTTT. Full variable domain (outside the CDR3, taken from reference TRBV7-9 and TRBJ1-1): DTGVSQNPRHKITKRGQNVTFRCDPISEHNRLYWYRQTLGQGPEFLTYFQNEAQLEKSRLLSDRFSAERPKGSFSTLEIQRTEQGDSAMYLCASSLGGQRYTEAFFGQGTRLTVV.

The V and J genes are TRBV5-6 and TRBJ2-6; D may be TRBD2 (5 bases). The CDR3 is 15 amino acids. Germline loops: CDR1 SGHDT, CDR2 YYEEEE. V shed 6 bases and J shed 3 bases, with 13 bases lying between them. CDR3 DNA sequence: TGTGCCAGCACTCAGGCCGGGGTTGGGGCCAACGTCCTGACTTTC. It codes for CASTQAGVGANVLTF.

CDR3 bases: TGTGCCAGTAGTCCCCTCCGGGACAGAAAAAACATTCAGTACTTC. It is translated as CASSPLRDRKNIQYF. This sequence joins TRBV19 and TRBJ2-4; 7 bases match TRBD1. CDR3 size: 15 residues. The germline gives CDR1 LNHDA, CDR2 SQIVND (reference sequence). With V trimmed by 5 bases and J by 4 bases, 8 bases remained unmatched. The whole variable domain, filled in from reference TRBV19 and TRBJ2-4, reads DGGITQSPKYLFRKEGQNVTLSCEQNLNHDAMYWYRQDPGQGLRLIYYSQIVNDFQKGDIAEGYSVSREKKESFPLTVTSAQKNPTAFYLCASSPLRDRKNIQYFGAGTRLSVL.

The chain is built from TRBV19 and TRBJ2-2; 8 bases agree with TRBD2. There are 18 residues in the CDR3. CDR1 and CDR2 (germline): LNHDA, SQIVND (reference sequence). The trim removed 1 base at V and 0 bases at J, leaving 7 bases unmatched. In DNA, the CDR3 is TGTGCCAGTAGTATAGTTCTAGCGGGCATCGCGAACACCGGGGAGCTGTTTTTT. It is translated as CASSIVLAGIANTGELFF.

This clone was seen once. The rearrangement links TRBV28 to TRBJ2-7; possibly TRBD1 for D (6 bases). The CDR3 sequence is 13 residues long. Trimming took 4 bases from V and 3 from J, leaving 10 bases between them. The germline CDR1 and CDR2 sequences are MDHEN and SYDVKM. The CDR3 DNA follows: TGTGCCAGCAGTTCGGACAGCGACTACGAGCAGTACTTC. Translated, it gives CASSSDSDYEQYF.

V is TRBV5-1 and J is TRBJ2-3, with D perhaps TRBD2 (6 bases). CDR3 length: 13 residues. With 4 bases removed from V and 11 bases from J, the gap between germline ends came to 17 bases. Germline V gene sequence: CDR1 SGHRS, CDR2 YFSETQ. The CDR3 nucleotides are TGCGCCAGCAGCACGGGGCGCAGCGGGTGGCAGTATTTT. Residues: CASSTGRSGWQYF.

This chain joins TRBV7-2 and TRBJ1-3, with D maybe TRBD1 (5 bases). Trimming removed 5 bases from V and 2 bases from J, with 16 bases in between. Germline V CDR1 and CDR2: SGHTA, FQGNSA. The CDR3 is made up of 16 amino acids. CDR3 in DNA: TGTGCCAGCAGCCCCGGATGGGGGGGGACTGGAAACACCATATATTTT. It is translated as CASSPGWGGTGNTIYF.

V gene TRBV10-1 combines with J gene TRBJ2-1; 12 bases are shared with TRBD2. The CDR3 has 15 amino acids. Germline assignment: CDR1 WNHNN and CDR2 SYGVQD (reference sequence). Germline trimming cut 8 bases from V and 8 bases from J; bases unmatched to any gene: 10. The CDR3 region is CASCPGLAGADEQFF. CDR3 in DNA: TGCGCCAGCTGCCCGGGACTAGCGGGCGCTGATGAGCAGTTCTTC.